These 10 T cell receptor beta chains share one sample of origin, sequenced in a study of blood T cell repertoires in COVID-19. TCRdb keeps only in-frame clones here, not all; method: immunoSEQ multiplex PCR. The profile shows around 250,000 clones, 75% to 90% of them singletons. The specimen sequenced was PBMCs or T cells enriched from blood (not recorded which). Receptors originate from a woman in her 30s with acute COVID-19.

The rearrangement uses TRBV19 and TRBJ2-1; tentative D call: TRBD2 (5 bases). The V and J ends lost 6 bases and 3 bases respectively, with 18 bases between them. The CDR3 sequence is 16 residues long. Looked up from germline, CDR1 is LNHDA and CDR2 is SQIVND (reference sequence). The CDR3 reads CASSKIGEGFYNEQFF. CDR3 bases: TGTGCCAGTAGCAAGATAGGAGAGGGTTTCTACAATGAGCAGTTCTTC.

This CDR3 is CASSLGAENIQYF. In DNA form, the CDR3 reads TGTGCCAGCAGTTTGGGGGCTGAAAACATTCAGTACTTC. The J gene is TRBJ2-4, the V gene TRBV28; possible D gene TRBD1, 6 bases. The germline V gene has CDR1 MDHEN and CDR2 SYDVKM. This CDR3 region has 13 residues. The ends were cut back, 3 bases at V and 5 bases at J, with 8 bases in the middle.

The CDR3 DNA is TGTGCCAGCTATACCCTACTAGCGGGGACCTACGAGCAGTACTTC. The encoded protein is CASYTLLAGTYEQYF. V is TRBV28 and J is TRBJ2-7, with 10 nucleotides matching TRBD2. The CDR3 has 15 amino acids. Losses at the gene ends were 8 bases for V and 2 bases for J; bases not matched to a gene: 9. Germline V gene data show CDR1 as MDHEN and CDR2 as SYDVKM.

This clone was seen only once. The rearrangement joins TRBV28 to TRBJ1-5; 9 positions match TRBD1. The germline V gene has CDR1 MDHEN and CDR2 SYDVKM. The CDR3 loop spans 13 amino acids. V was pared by 6 bases and J by 6 bases, with 3 bases of the junction left unmatched. The CDR3 protein is CASRQGATQPQHF. CDR3 nucleotide sequence: TGTGCCAGCAGACAGGGGGCGACTCAGCCCCAGCATTTT. Full variable domain (rest looked up from reference TRBV28 and TRBJ1-5): DVKVTQSSRYLVKRTGEKVFLECVQDMDHENMFWYRQDPGLGLRLIYFSYDVKMKEKGDIPEGYSVSREKKERFSLILESASTNQTSMYLCASRQGATQPQHFGDGTRLSIL.

The chain has TRBV27 and TRBJ2-1, with 7 bases fitting TRBD2. Germline V gives CDR1 MNHEY, CDR2 SMNVEV (reference sequence). The trim removed 3 bases at V and 5 bases at J, leaving 4 bases unmatched. The CDR3 is 14 amino acids. Here the CDR3 DNA reads TGTGCCAGCAGTTTTGGCGGGGGAGACAATGAGCAGTTCTTC. Its protein product is CASSFGGGDNEQFF.

In nucleotides, the CDR3 is TGTGCCAGCAGTTTATCCGGCGGGGGATCTGATACGCAGTATTTT. This encodes CASSLSGGGSDTQYF. V usage is TRBV28 and J usage is TRBJ2-3; 7 nucleotides match TRBD2. V lost 1 base, J lost 6 bases, and 7 bases stayed unmatched. The CDR3 runs 15 residues. The germline CDR1 and CDR2 sequences are MDHEN and SYDVKM. The full variable domain, rest sourced from reference TRBV28 and TRBJ2-3, is DVKVTQSSRYLVKRTGEKVFLECVQDMDHENMFWYRQDPGLGLRLIYFSYDVKMKEKGDIPEGYSVSREKKERFSLILESASTNQTSMYLCASSLSGGGSDTQYFGPGTRLTVL.

The rearrangement joins TRBV24-1 to TRBJ1-1; the match to TRBD1 covers 7 bases. The germline V gene encodes CDR1 KGHDR and CDR2 SFDVKD. The CDR3 contains 14 residues. Trimming cost V 3 bases and J 6 bases; bases outside gene matches: 6. Here the CDR3 reads CATSDGDRSAEAFF. CDR3 in DNA: TGTGCCACCAGTGATGGGGACAGATCGGCTGAAGCTTTCTTT.

The chain uses TRBV5-6 and TRBJ2-7; tentative D call: TRBD1 (6 bases). The germline gives CDR1 SGHDT, CDR2 YYEEEE. This CDR3 spans 18 amino acids. The V gene lost 0 bases and the J gene lost 0 bases, with 19 bases spanning the gap. The CDR3 nucleotides are TGTGCCAGCAGCTTGGCCTTAGTTCTCCGGGACACCTCCTACGAGCAGTACTTC. Amino acid sequence: CASSLALVLRDTSYEQYF. The entire variable domain, with the rest obtained from reference TRBV5-6 and TRBJ2-7, is as follows: DAGVTQSPTHLIKTRGQQVTLRCSPKSGHDTVSWYQQALGQGPQFIFQYYEEEERQRGNFPDRFSGHQFPNYSSELNVNALLLGDSALYLCASSLALVLRDTSYEQYFGPGTRLTVT.

DNA for the CDR3: TGTGCCAGCAGGACTAGCGGCTCCTACAATGAGCAGTTCTTC. Translated, it gives CASRTSGSYNEQFF. The chain is built from TRBV27 and TRBJ2-1; 9 bases match TRBD2. With 6 bases clipped from V and 0 bases from J, the junction kept 0 bases outside the gene matches. This CDR3 is built from 14 residues. Germline V gives CDR1 MNHEY, CDR2 SMNVEV (reference sequence).

The V call is TRBV28, the J call TRBJ1-4; unclear D gene. This CDR3 is built from 13 residues. CDR1 and CDR2 from the germline V gene are MDHEN and SYDVKM. Deletions cut 7 bases from V and 8 bases from J, with 14 bases between. CDR3 sequence (DNA): TGTGCCAGCATCGCTCGGGGTAGGGAAAAACTGTTTTTT. This codes for CASIARGREKLFF.